The rows below give T cell receptor beta chains drawn from one sample of a study of response to subunit inactivated influenza vaccine. TCRdb itself ran the RT-PCR reads through MiXCR, one entry per CDR3 protein. The sample holds approximately 310,000 distinct CDR3 sequences, about a fifth seen once. The sequenced sample was PBMCs from blood, obtained about 20 months after vaccination. These receptors all come from a man aged 50 to 75 who received an inactivated influenza vaccine. CDR3s include the opening cysteine and the closing phenylalanine or tryptophan. The order of the fields is CDR3 DNA, CDR3 protein, clone size, J gene, D gene, V gene. A D gene is named only where the DNA matches it firmly. The size field is filled for only some rows; it gives once, few, many or a size class.

CDR3 DNA: TGTGCCAGCACCGAGGGGACTAGCGGGATCACAGATACGCAGTATTTT
CDR3 protein: CASTEGTSGITDTQYF
clone size: -
J gene: TRBJ2-3
D gene: TRBD2
V gene: TRBV28

CDR3 DNA: TGCGCCAGCAGCTTGGACTCCAGGTCTATGGCTTTCTTT
CDR3 protein: CASSLDSRSMAFF
clone size: -
J gene: TRBJ1-1
D gene: -
V gene: TRBV5-1

CDR3 DNA: TGTGCCACCAGCAGTGCCTACGAGCAGTACTTC
CDR3 protein: CATSSAYEQYF
clone size: few
J gene: TRBJ2-7
D gene: -
V gene: TRBV15

CDR3 DNA: TGTGCCAGCAGCTTAGATGGGGGCTCTGGCTACACCTTC
CDR3 protein: CASSLDGGSGYTF
clone size: few
J gene: TRBJ1-2
D gene: -
V gene: TRBV7-9

CDR3 DNA: TGTGCCAGCATAGTTACGGCCTGGGTCCCGGGACAGCCGAATTCACCCCTCCACTTT
CDR3 protein: CASIVTAWVPGQPNSPLHF
clone size: -
J gene: TRBJ1-6
D gene: TRBD1
V gene: TRBV6-5

CDR3 DNA: TGCAGTGCTAGTTCAGGAGCAAACATTCAGTACTTC
CDR3 protein: CSASSGANIQYF
clone size: -
J gene: TRBJ2-4
D gene: -
V gene: TRBV20-1

CDR3 DNA: TGTGCCAGCAGTCAACCCGGGCCTTACGAGCAGTACTTC
CDR3 protein: CASSQPGPYEQYF
clone size: -
J gene: TRBJ2-7
D gene: -
V gene: TRBV6-2/TRBV6-3

CDR3 DNA: TGCGCCAGCAGTGACTTCAGGGGACAGAGCAATCAGCCCCAGCATTTT
CDR3 protein: CASSDFRGQSNQPQHF
clone size: few
J gene: TRBJ1-5
D gene: TRBD1
V gene: TRBV10-1

CDR3 DNA: TGTGCCAGCAGCTTAGTCGGGACAATCAGCTCCTACGAGCAGTACTTC
CDR3 protein: CASSLVGTISSYEQYF
clone size: -
J gene: TRBJ2-7
D gene: -
V gene: TRBV7-2

CDR3 DNA: TGTGCCAGCAGTTTGGAGCTAGCCCACAATGAGCAGTTCTTC
CDR3 protein: CASSLELAHNEQFF
clone size: -
J gene: TRBJ2-1
D gene: -
V gene: TRBV28

CDR3 DNA: TGTGCCAGCAGCTTAGCACCGAACACTGAAGCTTTCTTT
CDR3 protein: CASSLAPNTEAFF
clone size: many
J gene: TRBJ1-1
D gene: -
V gene: TRBV7-8

CDR3 DNA: TGTGCCAGCAGCGTAGATGCGGGAGCCTCGCAGTACTTC
CDR3 protein: CASSVDAGASQYF
clone size: -
J gene: TRBJ2-7
D gene: TRBD2
V gene: TRBV9

CDR3 DNA: TGTGCCAGCAGTTTATACTCCACAGATACGCAGTATTTT
CDR3 protein: CASSLYSTDTQYF
clone size: few
J gene: TRBJ2-3
D gene: -
V gene: TRBV12-3/TRBV12-4

CDR3 DNA: TGTGCCACCAGCAGAGGGGGAATGCAGCCCCAGCATTTT
CDR3 protein: CATSRGGMQPQHF
clone size: few
J gene: TRBJ1-5
D gene: -
V gene: TRBV15

CDR3 DNA: TGTGCCAGCAGCCGAGGGGGGTTAAATGAAAAACTGTTTTTT
CDR3 protein: CASSRGGLNEKLFF
clone size: -
J gene: TRBJ1-4
D gene: -
V gene: TRBV28

CDR3 DNA: TGTGCCAGCAGTTACGGGCCAACAGGCCGTGGCTACACCTTC
CDR3 protein: CASSYGPTGRGYTF
clone size: many
J gene: TRBJ1-2
D gene: -
V gene: TRBV6-5

CDR3 DNA: TGCAGCGCGGGTACAGGCCCGAATGAAAAACTGTTTTTT
CDR3 protein: CSAGTGPNEKLFF
clone size: -
J gene: TRBJ1-4
D gene: -
V gene: TRBV29-1

CDR3 DNA: TGTGCCAGCAGTCCCCTGACTAGCGGACAAAACAATGAGCAGTTCTTC
CDR3 protein: CASSPLTSGQNNEQFF
clone size: once
J gene: TRBJ2-1
D gene: TRBD2
V gene: TRBV28

CDR3 DNA: TGTGCCAGCAGTTACACAATCCGACAGGGGGGTAACTATGGCTACACCTTC
CDR3 protein: CASSYTIRQGGNYGYTF
clone size: -
J gene: TRBJ1-2
D gene: TRBD1
V gene: TRBV6-5

CDR3 DNA: TGTGCCAGCAGTGACTCCGACCCCGTTGCGTCACCCCTCCACTTT
CDR3 protein: CASSDSDPVASPLHF
clone size: -
J gene: TRBJ1-6
D gene: -
V gene: TRBV6-5

CDR3 DNA: TGCGCCAGCAGCCTCCTCGGACAGAAAAACACTGAAGCTTTCTTT
CDR3 protein: CASSLLGQKNTEAFF
clone size: few
J gene: TRBJ1-1
D gene: -
V gene: TRBV4-1

CDR3 DNA: TGTGCCAGCAGTTTTACCCTAAGCACAGATACGCAGTATTTT
CDR3 protein: CASSFTLSTDTQYF
clone size: -
J gene: TRBJ2-3
D gene: -
V gene: TRBV12-3/TRBV12-4

CDR3 DNA: TGTGCCAGCAGTTACGGGGAGAGAATTAACTATGGCTACACCTTC
CDR3 protein: CASSYGERINYGYTF
clone size: -
J gene: TRBJ1-2
D gene: -
V gene: TRBV6-5

CDR3 DNA: TGTGCCACCGGAAGAAAGCCCCAGCATTTT
CDR3 protein: CATGRKPQHF
clone size: many
J gene: TRBJ1-5
D gene: -
V gene: TRBV24-1

CDR3 DNA: TGTGCCAGCAGCCTAGAACCGGGACAGGGCAACACTGAAGCTTTCTTT
CDR3 protein: CASSLEPGQGNTEAFF
clone size: many
J gene: TRBJ1-1
D gene: TRBD1
V gene: TRBV7-8

CDR3 DNA: TGTGCCATCAGTGAGACGGACTTGAACACTGAAGCTTTCTTT
CDR3 protein: CAISETDLNTEAFF
clone size: few
J gene: TRBJ1-1
D gene: -
V gene: TRBV10-3

CDR3 DNA: TGTGCCAGCATCCCCGCGGCATCTCGCTATGGCTACACCTTC
CDR3 protein: CASIPAASRYGYTF
clone size: few
J gene: TRBJ1-2
D gene: -
V gene: TRBV7-2

CDR3 DNA: TGCAGTGCGCTGAGAGCTAGCGGGGGAACAGATACGCAGTATTTT
CDR3 protein: CSALRASGGTDTQYF
clone size: -
J gene: TRBJ2-3
D gene: TRBD2
V gene: TRBV20-1

CDR3 DNA: TGCGCCAGCAGCTTCACGGGCCCCTCCAATGAGCAGTTCTTC
CDR3 protein: CASSFTGPSNEQFF
clone size: many
J gene: TRBJ2-1
D gene: -
V gene: TRBV5-1

CDR3 DNA: TGTGCCAGCAGCTTGGCGAACAGGATCAATGAAAAACTGTTTTTT
CDR3 protein: CASSLANRINEKLFF
clone size: many
J gene: TRBJ1-4
D gene: -
V gene: TRBV7-2

CDR3 DNA: TGTGCCAGCAGCCCAGATGGCTTGGATGGGATATACAATGAGCAGTTCTTC
CDR3 protein: CASSPDGLDGIYNEQFF
clone size: -
J gene: TRBJ2-1
D gene: -
V gene: TRBV7-9

CDR3 DNA: TGTGCCAGCAGTGATAGGGCCCGGGTTAATACGCAGTATTTT
CDR3 protein: CASSDRARVNTQYF
clone size: -
J gene: TRBJ2-3
D gene: -
V gene: TRBV2

CDR3 DNA: TGTGCCAGCAGTTACGACGGGATTGGCGGGTTCTCCTACGAGCAGTACTTC
CDR3 protein: CASSYDGIGGFSYEQYF
clone size: -
J gene: TRBJ2-7
D gene: -
V gene: TRBV6-2/TRBV6-3

CDR3 DNA: TGTGCCAGCAGCTTAGCCGGGACAGGGATCGGCTACACCTTC
CDR3 protein: CASSLAGTGIGYTF
clone size: few
J gene: TRBJ1-2
D gene: TRBD1
V gene: TRBV11-2

CDR3 DNA: TGCGCCAGCAGCCAAGAACAGGGACAGCCCCAGCATTTT
CDR3 protein: CASSQEQGQPQHF
clone size: many
J gene: TRBJ1-5
D gene: -
V gene: TRBV4-3

CDR3 DNA: TGCAGTGCTAGAGATCGGCGGAAGCGGGGGGCAGATACGCAGTATTTT
CDR3 protein: CSARDRRKRGADTQYF
clone size: few
J gene: TRBJ2-3
D gene: TRBD2
V gene: TRBV20-1

CDR3 DNA: TGTGCCAGCAGTCCCTTAACAGGGTCGGTCAATCAGCCCCAGCATTTT
CDR3 protein: CASSPLTGSVNQPQHF
clone size: -
J gene: TRBJ1-5
D gene: -
V gene: TRBV7-2

CDR3 DNA: TGTGCCAGCAGTTTCCAGGGTACTGTTTCGGGCTACACCTTC
CDR3 protein: CASSFQGTVSGYTF
clone size: few
J gene: TRBJ1-2
D gene: -
V gene: TRBV6-5

CDR3 DNA: TGTGCCAGCAGCCAAGTTCTAAGGACCGACGCTGAAGCTTTCTTT
CDR3 protein: CASSQVLRTDAEAFF
clone size: -
J gene: TRBJ1-1
D gene: -
V gene: TRBV3-1

CDR3 DNA: TGTGCCAGCAGCCCCAGGGGGGGGAAAACTGAGCAGTTCTTC
CDR3 protein: CASSPRGGKTEQFF
clone size: -
J gene: TRBJ2-1
D gene: -
V gene: TRBV3-1

CDR3 DNA: TGTGCCACCAGTGATTCCGGCCAAGCCAAAAACGTTCAGTACTTC
CDR3 protein: CATSDSGQAKNVQYF
clone size: -
J gene: TRBJ2-4
D gene: -
V gene: TRBV24-1

CDR3 DNA: TGCGCCAGCAGCCAATGGGTGTCCTATAATTCACCCCTCCACTTT
CDR3 protein: CASSQWVSYNSPLHF
clone size: many
J gene: TRBJ1-6
D gene: -
V gene: TRBV4-3

CDR3 DNA: TGCAGCGTTGAAAACGGACTAGCGGAGGAGACCCAGTACTTC
CDR3 protein: CSVENGLAEETQYF
clone size: few
J gene: TRBJ2-5
D gene: TRBD2
V gene: TRBV29-1

CDR3 DNA: TGTGCCAGCAGTAGACAGGGGGGTAACTACAATGAGCAGTTCTTC
CDR3 protein: CASSRQGGNYNEQFF
clone size: few
J gene: TRBJ2-1
D gene: TRBD1
V gene: TRBV25-1

CDR3 DNA: TGCGCCAGCAGTGAACAGGGTTTGAGATTCGGAAAACTGTTTTTT
CDR3 protein: CASSEQGLRFGKLFF
clone size: -
J gene: TRBJ1-4
D gene: -
V gene: TRBV10-2

CDR3 DNA: TGTGCCAGCAGCTCGTGGGCGGGGGGCGCCGGAACTGGTGAAAAACTGTTTTTT
CDR3 protein: CASSSWAGGAGTGEKLFF
clone size: -
J gene: TRBJ1-4
D gene: -
V gene: TRBV11-1

CDR3 DNA: TGCGCCAGCAGCCCAGGGGGAGCGAGCACCGGGGAGCTGTTTTTT
CDR3 protein: CASSPGGASTGELFF
clone size: -
J gene: TRBJ2-2
D gene: TRBD1
V gene: TRBV5-1

CDR3 DNA: TGTGCCAGCAGCTCCGGACAGGGGGCTCGAGGCTACACCTTC
CDR3 protein: CASSSGQGARGYTF
clone size: -
J gene: TRBJ1-2
D gene: TRBD1
V gene: TRBV12-3/TRBV12-4

CDR3 DNA: TGTGCCAGCAGCTCCCCTCTTAGTGCCGGGGAGCTGTTTTTT
CDR3 protein: CASSSPLSAGELFF
clone size: -
J gene: TRBJ2-2
D gene: -
V gene: TRBV7-9

CDR3 DNA: TGTGCCAGCTCTCTCGGGCTGGACTACACAGATACGCAGTATTTT
CDR3 protein: CASSLGLDYTDTQYF
clone size: -
J gene: TRBJ2-3
D gene: -
V gene: TRBV5-4

CDR3 DNA: TGTGCCAGCTCACCCACTCGGGCCCGAGGGTGGGAAGCTTTCTTT
CDR3 protein: CASSPTRARGWEAFF
clone size: few
J gene: TRBJ1-1
D gene: -
V gene: TRBV18